The rows below give T cell receptor beta chains drawn from one sample of a study of cytomegalovirus exposure and HLA in healthy donors. Libraries were prepared by immunoSEQ multiplex PCR; TCRdb keeps only in-frame clonotypes and omits some of them. The repertoire consists of about 190,000 clones, with roughly three quarters occurring once and the leading ten covering roughly 1.6%. The sample consisted of PBMCs. Receptors originate from a woman younger than 30 in good health and CMV-seronegative. Each CDR3 is given with its conserved first and last residue. A D gene is named only where the DNA matches it firmly. Size tells how often a clone was seen (once, few, many) or the class of an expanded clone, and some rows leave it out.

. | TRBJ1-5 | TRBV2 | TRBD1 | TGTGCCAGCAGTGGTCTTGGGACAGGGTCAGATCAGCCCCAGCATTTT | CASSGLGTGSDQPQHF
. | TRBJ1-6 | TRBV5-6 | TRBD1 | TGTGCCAGCAGCTCGGGACAGGGCTATAATAATTCACCCCTCCACTTT | CASSSGQGYNNSPLHF
. | TRBJ1-5 | TRBV4-1 | . | TGCGCCAGCAGCCAAACCCAGAATCAGCCCCAGCATTTT | CASSQTQNQPQHF
. | TRBJ1-2 | TRBV9 | . | TGTGCCAGCAGCCCAGTAGGGGAAACCGCCGCTAACTATGGCTACACCTTC | CASSPVGETAANYGYTF
. | TRBJ2-7 | TRBV7-8 | TRBD1 | TGTGCCAGCAGCTTTCTTGGACAGGGCTACGAGCAGTACTTC | CASSFLGQGYEQYF
few | TRBJ2-1 | TRBV5-6 | TRBD2 | TGTGCCAGCAGCCCTGGGACTAGCGGGAGGGTCTTC | CASSPGTSGRVF
. | TRBJ1-2 | TRBV6-5 | . | TGTGCCAGCAGTTACTCGTTAGGGGTAGCTAACTATGGCTACACCTTC | CASSYSLGVANYGYTF
. | TRBJ1-1 | TRBV4-2 | . | TGTGCCAGCAGCCAGGGAGGGGGGGCATTGGCCGAAGCTTTCTTT | CASSQGGGALAEAFF
few | TRBJ1-2 | TRBV28 | . | TGTGCCAGCAGCGTACCCTCCCAGTCGGGGGGCTACACCTTC | CASSVPSQSGGYTF
. | TRBJ2-7 | TRBV6-1 | . | TGTGCCAGCAGGAAAGGGGGGGCGGACTACGAGCAGTACTTC | CASRKGGADYEQYF
few | TRBJ1-5 | TRBV5-1 | TRBD1 | TGCGCCAGCAGCTTGGAGGGGACAGTCGCGAATCAGCCCCAGCATTTT | CASSLEGTVANQPQHF
. | TRBJ2-5 | TRBV4-1 | . | TGCGCCAGCAGCCACCCGGGGGTCGTCCAAGAGACCCAGTACTTC | CASSHPGVVQETQYF